Given below is one T cell receptor beta chain in context. The sample belongs to a study of OX40 agonist ivuxolimab in advanced cancers. The table came from immunoSEQ multiplex PCR; TCRdb's copy has only in-frame clones and leaves some out. The table has about 99,000 clones, 94% seen once. CDR1 is SEHNR and CDR2 is FQNEAQ in the germline V gene (reference sequence). The V end was cut by 2 bases, the J end by 2 bases, with 12 bases between. The CDR3 sequence is 15 residues long. The chain employs TRBV7-9 and TRBJ2-5, with D perhaps TRBD1 or TRBD2 (5 bases each). This sample comprised CD4+ or CD8+ T cells sorted from blood, obtained in a trial of the OX40 agonist ivuxolimab. This TCR was sampled from an adult with an advanced solid tumor such as melanoma, head and neck, liver or kidney cancer. In nucleotides, the CDR3 is TGTGCCAGCAGCTTAAGGGGCGGGTTACAAGAGACCCAGTACTTC. Its translation is CASSLRGGLQETQYF. Full variable domain (remainder filled in from reference TRBV7-9 and TRBJ2-5): DTGVSQNPRHKITKRGQNVTFRCDPISEHNRLYWYRQTLGQGPEFLTYFQNEAQLEKSRLLSDRFSAERPKGSFSTLEIQRTEQGDSAMYLCASSLRGGLQETQYFGPGTRLLVL.